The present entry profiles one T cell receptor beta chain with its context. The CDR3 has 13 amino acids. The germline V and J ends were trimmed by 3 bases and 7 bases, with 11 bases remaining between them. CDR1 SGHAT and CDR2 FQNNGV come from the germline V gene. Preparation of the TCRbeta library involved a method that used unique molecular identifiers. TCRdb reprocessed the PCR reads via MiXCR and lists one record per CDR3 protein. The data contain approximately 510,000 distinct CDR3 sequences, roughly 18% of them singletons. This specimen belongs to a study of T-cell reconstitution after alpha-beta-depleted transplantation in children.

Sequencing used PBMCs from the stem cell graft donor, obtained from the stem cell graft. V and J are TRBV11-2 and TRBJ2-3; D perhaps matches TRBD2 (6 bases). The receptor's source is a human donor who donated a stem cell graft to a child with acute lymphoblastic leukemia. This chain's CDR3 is CASSLGDFNTQYF. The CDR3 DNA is TGTGCCAGCAGCTTGGGGGACTTCAATACGCAGTATTTT.